Listed below are T cell receptor beta chains from one sample, sequenced in a study of shared clonotypes between healthy human individuals. The assay was immunoSEQ multiplex PCR, and TCRdb's table has in-frame clones only and misses some. The repertoire holds roughly 810,000 clones, with 95% to 97% as singletons. The specimen sequenced was naive CD8+ T cells sorted from blood. These receptors originate from a man aged 30 to 39 in good health. Each CDR3 is given with its conserved first and last residue. The D gene is left open where the match is weak. Clone size appears in some rows only: once, few, many, or a class for an expanded clone.

d_call clone_size j_call v_call cdr3_nt cdr3_aa
NA NA TRBJ1-5 TRBV21-1 TGTGCCAGCAGCCAATATCGGACAGGGCTGAGGCCCCAGCATTTT CASSQYRTGLRPQHF
NA once TRBJ2-7 TRBV6-1 TGTGCCAGCAGTGAAGGAGACACACACCTTTACTCCTACGAGCAGTACTTC CASSEGDTHLYSYEQYF
TRBD2 NA TRBJ2-3 TRBV4-3 TGCGCCAGCAGCCAAGGGCTCCGGGACTACACAGATACGCAGTATTTT CASSQGLRDYTDTQYF
NA NA TRBJ2-7 TRBV28 TGTGCCAGCAGATACGGGGGGACAAATCTCTACGAGCAGTACTTC CASRYGGTNLYEQYF
NA NA TRBJ2-2 TRBV11-3 TGTGCCAGCAGCGCCGCCGGGACGAACACCGGGGAGCTGTTTTTT CASSAAGTNTGELFF
NA NA TRBJ1-1 TRBV11-2 TGTGCCAGCAGCTTCAGTATGCGTCTATTTGAAGCTTTCTTT CASSFSMRLFEAFF
NA once TRBJ1-5 TRBV6-1 TGTGCCAGCAGTCCAGACGGGAATCAGCCCCAGCATTTT CASSPDGNQPQHF
NA NA TRBJ2-2 TRBV9 TGTGCCAGCAGCGTATACAATACCCCATCGAACACCGGGGAGCTGTTTTTT CASSVYNTPSNTGELFF
NA NA TRBJ2-1 TRBV5-6 TGTGCCAGCAGCTGGGGTGGTGAGCAGTTCTTC CASSWGGEQFF
TRBD1 NA TRBJ1-2 TRBV19 TGTGCCAGTAGACAATGGACAGGGGATAACTATGGCTACACCTTC CASRQWTGDNYGYTF
NA few TRBJ2-1 TRBV19 TGTGCCAGTAGTATCAGGGCGGAAAGCTCCTACAATGAGCAGTTCTTC CASSIRAESSYNEQFF
NA NA TRBJ1-5 TRBV2 TGTGCCAGCAGTGGTCCCTTTAGCAATCAGCCCCAGCATTTT CASSGPFSNQPQHF
NA once TRBJ1-1 TRBV7-9 TGTGCCAGCAGCACAGGGTTGAACACTGAAGCTTTCTTT CASSTGLNTEAFF
NA NA TRBJ1-2 TRBV7-9 TGTGCCAGCAGCCTGTCAAATTATGGCTACACCTTC CASSLSNYGYTF
TRBD1 once TRBJ2-1 TRBV29-1 TGCAGCGTTGATTGGCGGACAGGTTGGAATGAGCAGTTCTTC CSVDWRTGWNEQFF
NA NA TRBJ2-3 TRBV11-2 TGTGCCAGCAGCTTGGAGCTGACTAGGAGTTTCCCAGATACGCAGTATTTT CASSLELTRSFPDTQYF
NA NA TRBJ1-3 TRBV7-6 TGTGCCAGCAGCCCACTCCGGGGGTCAGGAAACACCATATATTTT CASSPLRGSGNTIYF
TRBD2 NA TRBJ2-2 TRBV9 TGTGCCAGCAGCGTAGCGGGAGGGCCAAGGACCGGGGAGCTGTTTTTT CASSVAGGPRTGELFF
TRBD1 once TRBJ2-7 TRBV7-9 TGTGCCAGCAGTATTGACAGGGGACGCGGCGTATACGAGCAGTACTTC CASSIDRGRGVYEQYF
NA NA TRBJ2-7 TRBV19 TGTGCCAGTAGTTTGAAGGGGATCTCCTACGAGCAGTACTTC CASSLKGISYEQYF
NA NA TRBJ2-7 TRBV6-6 TGTGCCAGCAGTCCGGGACGGGCAACCTACGAGCAGTACTTC CASSPGRATYEQYF
TRBD1 NA TRBJ1-1 TRBV30 TGTGCCCTGGATCCGACAGGGGTAGAAGCTTTCTTT CALDPTGVEAFF
TRBD2 once TRBJ2-2 TRBV7-9 TGTGCCAGCAGCCAGGGAGGGTTTTACACCGGGGAGCTGTTTTTT CASSQGGFYTGELFF